The subject of this entry is one TCR beta chain. Authors' methods: Reference gene primer amplification yielded estimated nucleated cell counts. Assay used: immunoSEQ multiplex PCR; TCRdb lists only in-frame clones, some missing. Clone size and the V and J calls come from that table; the DNA yielded D and trimming. The profile shows some 200,000 clones, roughly 81% of them singletons. This sample is drawn from a study of blood T cell repertoires in COVID-19. The sequence derives from a woman in her fifties or sixties with active or convalescent COVID-19. Sequenced input: peripheral blood.

In DNA form, the CDR3 reads TGTGCCAGCAGAGGACTCGGGTTAGACGAGCAGTACTTC. It encodes CASRGLGLDEQYF. The chain links TRBV6-5 to TRBJ2-7; a possible D gene is TRBD2 (5 bases). V lost 6 bases and J 5 bases, leaving 14 bases between the germline ends. This CDR3 has 13 amino acids. CDR1 and CDR2 (germline): MNHEY, SVGAGI.